This T cell receptor beta chain was found in a study of shared clonotypes between healthy human individuals. Study-wide results and limits: The study found lower generation probabilities in non-shared clonotypes than in those shared by all four donors. Specimens sampled were limited to blood, with tissue repertoires likely differing.

The input for sorted-subset replicate PCRs was around 200 ng DNA, 25,000 to 35,000 T cell genomes. Clones were read by immunoSEQ multiplex PCR, and TCRdb kept only the in-frame ones, dropping some. The table records about 1.5 million clones, approximately 96% of them present only once. Germline V gene sequence: CDR1 SGHRS, CDR2 YFSETQ. The CDR3 extends over 16 amino acids. V was trimmed by 4 bases and J by 1 base, leaving 18 bases between them. A word on this clone: No antigen is known for it.

Sequencing was carried out using naive CD4+ T cells sorted from blood. Subset described: CD45RA+ positively selected. The chain links TRBV5-1 to TRBJ2-7; D is tentatively TRBD1 or TRBD2 (5 bases each). The sequence came from a man younger than 40 in good health. The chain's CDR3 is CASSRRSGRESYEQYF. In DNA, the CDR3 is TGCGCCAGCAGCCGGCGATCGGGACGGGAATCCTACGAGCAGTACTTC.